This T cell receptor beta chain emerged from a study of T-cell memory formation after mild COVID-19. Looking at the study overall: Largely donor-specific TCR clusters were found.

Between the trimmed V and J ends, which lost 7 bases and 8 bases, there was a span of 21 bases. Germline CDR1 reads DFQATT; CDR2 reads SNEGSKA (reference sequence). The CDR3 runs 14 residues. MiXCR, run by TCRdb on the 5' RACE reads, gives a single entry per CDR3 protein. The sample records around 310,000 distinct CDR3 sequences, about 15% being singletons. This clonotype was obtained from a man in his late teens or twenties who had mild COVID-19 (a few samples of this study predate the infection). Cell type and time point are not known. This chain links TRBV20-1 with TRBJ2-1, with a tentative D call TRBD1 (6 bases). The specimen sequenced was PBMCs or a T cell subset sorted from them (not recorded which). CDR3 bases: TGCAGTGGTTCACAGGGCGGAGATTCGGATGAGCAGTTCTTC. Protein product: CSGSQGGDSDEQFF.